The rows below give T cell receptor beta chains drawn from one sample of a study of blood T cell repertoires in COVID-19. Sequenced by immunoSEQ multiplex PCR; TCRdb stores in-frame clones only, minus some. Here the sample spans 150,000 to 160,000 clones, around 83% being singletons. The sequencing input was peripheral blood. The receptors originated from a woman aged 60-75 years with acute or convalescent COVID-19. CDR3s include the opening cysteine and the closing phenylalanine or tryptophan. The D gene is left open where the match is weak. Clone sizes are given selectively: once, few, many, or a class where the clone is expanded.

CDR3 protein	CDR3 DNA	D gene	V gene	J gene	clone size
CASSAGTAENEKLFF	TGTGCCAGCAGCGCGGGGACAGCAGAGAATGAAAAACTGTTTTTT	TRBD1	TRBV7-9	TRBJ1-4	once
CASSLGGGGAYETQYF	TGTGCTAGCAGCTTAGGTGGCGGGGGGGCGTATGAGACCCAGTACTTC	TRBD2	TRBV7-7	TRBJ2-5	once
CASSLSSGGTPFHF	TGTGCCAGCAGCTTAAGCTCCGGCGGGACTCCATTCCATTTT	NA	TRBV7-2	TRBJ1-5	NA
CATSRAGNSNQPQHF	TGTGCCACCAGCAGAGCCGGGAATAGCAATCAGCCCCAGCATTTT	NA	TRBV15	TRBJ1-5	once
CATSDSGSKGTYNEQFF	TGTGCCACCAGTGATTCTGGCAGCAAGGGGACCTACAATGAGCAGTTCTTC	NA	TRBV24-1	TRBJ2-1	NA
CASSLRTSGAVAYF	TGTGCCAGCAGCTTGAGGACTAGCGGGGCAGTGGCGTACTTC	TRBD2	TRBV5-6	TRBJ2-7	NA
CASSWQDPTVTGELFF	TGTGCCAGTAGTTGGCAGGATCCGACGGTCACCGGGGAGCTGTTTTTT	NA	TRBV19	TRBJ2-2	NA
CASSLGQTSNYGYTF	TGTGCCAGCAGCTTAGGACAGACCTCTAACTATGGCTACACCTTC	NA	TRBV7-2	TRBJ1-2	NA
CASSVSTGTGELFF	TGTGCCAGCAGCGTATCAACAGGGACCGGGGAGCTGTTTTTT	NA	TRBV7-6	TRBJ2-2	NA
CASSRVAGSYNEQFF	TGTGCCAGCAGCCGCGTGGCAGGGTCCTACAATGAGCAGTTCTTC	NA	TRBV7-3	TRBJ2-1	NA
CASSEQGVPRQPQHF	TGTGCCAGCTCGGAACAGGGTGTTCCGCGTCAGCCCCAGCATTTT	NA	TRBV18	TRBJ1-5	NA
CASSLGTGLSYGYTF	TGCGCCAGCAGCCTCGGGACAGGCTTAAGCTATGGCTACACCTTC	TRBD1	TRBV4-1	TRBJ1-2	NA
CASSFGGGGYNEQFF	TGTGCCAGCAGCTTTGGGGGGGGCGGCTACAATGAGCAGTTCTTC	NA	TRBV5-4	TRBJ2-1	NA
CASSPTGRDYGYTF	TGTGCCAGCTCCCCCACAGGGAGGGACTATGGCTACACCTTC	NA	TRBV18	TRBJ1-2	NA
CASSLNMGSNYGYTF	TGTGCCAGCAGCCTAAACATGGGCTCTAACTATGGCTACACCTTC	NA	TRBV5-4	TRBJ1-2	NA
CASSLTAGNYGYTF	TGTGCCAGCAGCTTAACGGCAGGAAACTATGGCTACACCTTC	NA	TRBV7-3	TRBJ1-2	NA
CASRAAGEETQYF	TGTGCCAGCAGGGCCGCGGGGGAAGAGACCCAGTACTTC	NA	TRBV21-1	TRBJ2-5	NA
CAWSVRWGGGQPQHF	TGTGCCTGGAGTGTACGGTGGGGAGGAGGTCAGCCCCAGCATTTT	NA	TRBV30	TRBJ1-5	NA
CATSDLRQVYGYTF	TGTGCCACCAGTGATTTGAGACAGGTCTATGGCTACACCTTC	NA	TRBV24-1	TRBJ1-2	NA
CASSYGPGLSTEAFF	TGTGCCAGCAGTTACGGTCCAGGGTTGAGCACTGAAGCTTTCTTT	NA	TRBV6-6	TRBJ1-1	NA
CASSPLDRVRAPLHF	TGTGCCAGCAGTCCCCTCGACAGGGTGAGAGCACCCCTCCACTTT	TRBD1	TRBV28	TRBJ1-6	NA
CSVGRGGGYEQYF	TGCAGCGTTGGGAGGGGCGGGGGGTACGAGCAGTACTTC	TRBD2	TRBV29-1	TRBJ2-7	NA
CASSLTGTGGVEKLFF	TGTGCCAGCAGTCTTACCGGGACAGGGGGCGTAGAAAAACTGTTTTTT	TRBD1	TRBV6-6	TRBJ1-4	few
CASSDRGNSNQPQHF	TGTGCCAGTAGTGACAGGGGGAATAGCAATCAGCCCCAGCATTTT	TRBD1	TRBV19	TRBJ1-5	once
CSVARQLNTEAFF	TGCAGCGTTGCGAGGCAGTTGAACACTGAAGCTTTCTTT	NA	TRBV29-1	TRBJ1-1	NA
CASSVGQGHTGELFF	TGTGCCAGCAGCGTGGGACAGGGACACACCGGGGAGCTGTTTTTT	TRBD1	TRBV9	TRBJ2-2	NA
CASSLFPTDYTEAFF	TGCGCCAGCAGCCTCTTCCCGACAGACTACACTGAAGCTTTCTTT	NA	TRBV4-1	TRBJ1-1	once
CASGLGTGEAEQYF	TGTGCTAGTGGCCTCGGGACAGGGGAAGCCGAGCAGTACTTC	TRBD1	TRBV12-5	TRBJ2-7	NA
CASSPGTGNEQFF	TGTGCCAGCTCACCAGGGACAGGGAATGAGCAGTTCTTC	TRBD1	TRBV18	TRBJ2-1	once
CASSPGDRDNTEAFF	TGCGCCAGCAGCCCAGGGGACAGGGACAACACTGAAGCTTTCTTT	TRBD1	TRBV5-1	TRBJ1-1	NA
CASRPASGTYNSPLHF	TGTGCCAGCAGGCCAGCCTCCGGGACCTATAATTCACCCCTCCACTTT	NA	TRBV28	TRBJ1-6	NA
CASSTGRVAAAEAFF	TGTGCCAGTAGTACCGGGAGGGTTGCTGCGGCTGAAGCTTTCTTT	NA	TRBV19	TRBJ1-1	few
CASSLGEYGYTF	TGTGCCAGCAGCTTAGGGGAGTATGGCTACACCTTC	NA	TRBV7-9	TRBJ1-2	NA
CASSENPGTALIYGYTF	TGTGCCAGCAGTGAAAACCCCGGGACAGCGTTAATCTATGGCTACACCTTC	TRBD1	TRBV6-1	TRBJ1-2	NA
CASSLVGEKLFF	TGTGCCAGCAGTTTGGTCGGTGAAAAACTGTTTTTT	NA	TRBV28	TRBJ1-4	NA
CASSEALLGGKGQPQHF	TGTGCCAGCAGTGAAGCCCTCCTAGGGGGCAAAGGTCAGCCCCAGCATTTT	TRBD1	TRBV2	TRBJ1-5	NA
CASSAGGRSAEAFF	TGTGCCAGCAGTGCCGGGGGGCGCAGCGCTGAAGCTTTCTTT	NA	TRBV25-1	TRBJ1-1	NA
CASSARGGLGYGYTF	TGTGCCAGCAGTGCGAGGGGGGGCCTTGGGTATGGCTACACCTTC	NA	TRBV2	TRBJ1-2	NA
CASRLTDRADTQYF	TGTGCAAGTCGCTTAACGGACAGGGCAGATACGCAGTATTTT	NA	TRBV12-2	TRBJ2-3	NA
CASARQVNTGELFF	TGTGCCAGTGCGAGACAGGTCAACACCGGGGAGCTGTTTTTT	NA	TRBV19	TRBJ2-2	NA
CASSFGTGRNTEAFF	TGTGCCAGCAGCTTCGGGACAGGGAGGAACACTGAAGCTTTCTTT	TRBD1	TRBV7-9	TRBJ1-1	NA
CASRGQVNQPQHF	TGTGCCAGTAGGGGACAGGTCAATCAGCCCCAGCATTTT	TRBD1	TRBV19	TRBJ1-5	NA
CASSEGLAGGIETQYF	TGTGCCAGCAGTGAGGGACTAGCGGGGGGTATAGAGACCCAGTACTTC	TRBD2	TRBV6-1	TRBJ2-5	NA
CSVVTGSDTIYF	TGCAGCGTGGTGACAGGTTCGGACACCATATATTTT	NA	TRBV29-1	TRBJ1-3	NA
CASSPHASGGTKQYF	TGTGCCAGCAGTCCGCACGCTAGCGGGGGAACCAAGCAGTACTTC	TRBD2	TRBV6-5	TRBJ2-7	NA
CASSLGYRGGFQPQHF	TGTGCCAGCAGCTTAGGGTACAGGGGAGGATTTCAGCCCCAGCATTTT	TRBD1	TRBV7-8	TRBJ1-5	NA
CATSRWTGGNQPQHF	TGTGCCACCAGCCGATGGACAGGAGGAAATCAGCCCCAGCATTTT	TRBD1	TRBV15	TRBJ1-5	NA
CAISELGGDQPQHF	TGTGCCATCAGTGAGTTAGGGGGCGATCAGCCCCAGCATTTT	TRBD1	TRBV10-3	TRBJ1-5	NA
CASSLTAPGQPQHF	TGTGCCAGCAGCCTTACGGCCCCGGGTCAGCCCCAGCATTTT	NA	TRBV3-1/TRBV3-2	TRBJ1-5	NA
CASSYGTGTTNTEAFF	TGTGCCAGCAGTTATGGGACAGGCACAACAAACACTGAAGCTTTCTTT	TRBD1	TRBV2	TRBJ1-1	NA
CASSAGVQETQYF	TGTGCCAGCTCCGCCGGTGTTCAAGAGACCCAGTACTTC	NA	TRBV18	TRBJ2-5	NA
CASKGAKNIQYF	TGTGCCAGCAAGGGGGCCAAAAACATTCAGTACTTC	NA	TRBV5-4	TRBJ2-4	many
CASSSGQGAGGEQYF	TGCGCCAGCAGCTCGGGACAGGGGGCCGGAGGCGAGCAGTACTTC	TRBD1	TRBV5-1	TRBJ2-7	NA
CASSQGWGEKLFF	TGTGCCAGCTCCCAGGGGTGGGGTGAAAAACTGTTTTTT	NA	TRBV11-2	TRBJ1-4	NA
CASSSSPGNTEAFF	TGCGCCAGCAGCTCAAGTCCGGGGAACACTGAAGCTTTCTTT	NA	TRBV5-1	TRBJ1-1	NA